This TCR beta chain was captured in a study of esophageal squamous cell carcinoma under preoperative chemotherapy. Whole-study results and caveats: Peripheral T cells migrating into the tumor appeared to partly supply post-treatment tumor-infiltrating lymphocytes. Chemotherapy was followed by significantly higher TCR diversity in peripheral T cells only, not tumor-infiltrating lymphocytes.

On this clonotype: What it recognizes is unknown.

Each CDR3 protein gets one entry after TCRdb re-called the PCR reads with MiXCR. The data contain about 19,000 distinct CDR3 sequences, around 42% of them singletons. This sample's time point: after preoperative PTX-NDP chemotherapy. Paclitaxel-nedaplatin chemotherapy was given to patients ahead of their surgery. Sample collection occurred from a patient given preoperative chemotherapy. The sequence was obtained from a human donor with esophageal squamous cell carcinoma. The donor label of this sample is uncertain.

The CDR3 spells CASSYGTGSDEQFF. The CDR3 region has the DNA TGTGCCAGCAGCTACGGGACAGGGAGTGATGAGCAGTTCTTC. The V gene is TRBV7-8, the J gene TRBJ2-1; TRBD1 matches 9 bases. This CDR3 is built from 14 residues. V dropped 4 bases and J dropped 8; count of bases not matched to a gene: 6. CDR1 and CDR2 from the germline V gene are SGHVS and FQNEAQ. The full variable domain, in which reference TRBV7-8 and TRBJ2-1 provide the parts outside the CDR3, is GAGVSQSPRYKVAKRGQDVALRCDPISGHVSLFWYQQALGQGPEFLTYFQNEAQLDKSGLPSDRFFAERPEGSVSTLKIQRTQQEDSAVYLCASSYGTGSDEQFFGPGTRLTVL.